This T cell receptor (beta chain) was documented in a study of blood T cells in healthy people across ages. This clonotype was detected only once. The CDR3 runs to 14 residues. Germline assignment: CDR1 DFQATT and CDR2 SNEGSKA (reference sequence). Trimming cost V 3 bases and J 1 base, with 12 bases left between them. Alongside a J-beta primer mix, a sample-barcoded 5' primer served in a second PCR lasting about 7 to 11 cycles. The template-switch adaptor was a 5' adaptor with 12 random nucleotides. It tagged each cDNA molecule. TCRdb reanalysed the 5' RACE reads using MiXCR and keeps one entry per CDR3 protein. The sample carries 1 million to 1.2 million distinct CDR3 sequences, around two fifths recorded once. Healthy Caucasian individuals from Russia aged about 6 to 90 were enrolled as donors. Researchers isolated at least 7 million PBMCs per sample.

The sequencing sample was made of blood. The receptor comes from a man aged 18 to 29 in good health. The V gene is TRBV20-1, the J gene TRBJ1-2, with no clear D. CDR3 amino acids: CSARGQPSNYGYTF. CDR3 bases: TGCAGTGCTAGGGGCCAACCTAGTAACTATGGCTACACCTTC.